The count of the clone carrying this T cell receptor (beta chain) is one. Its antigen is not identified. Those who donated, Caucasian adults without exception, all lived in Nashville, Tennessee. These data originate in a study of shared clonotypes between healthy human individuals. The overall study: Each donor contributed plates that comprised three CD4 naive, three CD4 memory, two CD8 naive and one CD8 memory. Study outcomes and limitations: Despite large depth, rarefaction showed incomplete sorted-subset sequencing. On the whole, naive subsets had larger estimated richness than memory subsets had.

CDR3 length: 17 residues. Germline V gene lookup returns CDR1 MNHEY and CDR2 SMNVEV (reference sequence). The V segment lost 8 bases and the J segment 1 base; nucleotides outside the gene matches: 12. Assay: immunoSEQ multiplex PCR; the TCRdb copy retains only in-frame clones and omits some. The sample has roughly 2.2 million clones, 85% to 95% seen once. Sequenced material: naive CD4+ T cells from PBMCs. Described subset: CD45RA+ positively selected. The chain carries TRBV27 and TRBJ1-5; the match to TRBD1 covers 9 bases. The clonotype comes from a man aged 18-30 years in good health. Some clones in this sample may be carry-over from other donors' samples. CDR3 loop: CASQIRQGDWSNQPQHF. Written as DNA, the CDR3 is TGTGCCAGCCAGATAAGACAGGGGGATTGGAGCAATCAGCCCCAGCATTTT.